Listed below are T cell receptor beta chains from one sample, sequenced in a study of OX40 agonist ivuxolimab in advanced cancers. Some clones are missing from TCRdb's copy, which holds only in-frame ones; the method was immunoSEQ multiplex PCR. The profile covers roughly 53,000 clones, with roughly 84% appearing a single time and roughly an eighth taken by the ten largest. The specimen comprised CD4+ or CD8+ T cells sorted from blood, sampled in a trial of the OX40 agonist ivuxolimab. Source of these receptors: an adult with an advanced solid tumor such as melanoma, head and neck, liver or kidney cancer. The CDR3 runs from the conserved cysteine through the conserved F or W. A D gene is named only where the DNA matches it firmly.

v_call: TRBV19; d_call: TRBD1; cdr3_length: 15; j_call: TRBJ2-5; cdr3_nt: TGTGCCAGTAGTCACCCTGGACAGGGCCAAGAGACCCAGTACTTC; cdr3_aa: CASSHPGQGQETQYF
v_call: TRBV5-4; d_call: -; cdr3_length: 14; j_call: TRBJ1-2; cdr3_nt: TGTGCCAGCAGCTTGGTGGCAGGGAACTATGGCTACACCTTC; cdr3_aa: CASSLVAGNYGYTF
v_call: TRBV5-4; d_call: TRBD2; cdr3_length: 15; j_call: TRBJ2-5; cdr3_nt: TGTGCCAGCAGCTTGTACGCGGGGGGGCAGGAGACCCAGTACTTC; cdr3_aa: CASSLYAGGQETQYF
v_call: TRBV12-5; d_call: -; cdr3_length: 15; j_call: TRBJ2-2; cdr3_nt: TGTGCTAGTGGTTTAGATGCAGGGAAGGAGGGGGAGCTGTTTTTT; cdr3_aa: CASGLDAGKEGELFF
v_call: TRBV7-9; d_call: -; cdr3_length: 15; j_call: TRBJ1-1; cdr3_nt: TGTGCCAGCAGCGCGGGCCCGTGGGCTTACACTGAAGCTTTCTTT; cdr3_aa: CASSAGPWAYTEAFF
v_call: TRBV27; d_call: -; cdr3_length: 14; j_call: TRBJ1-3; cdr3_nt: TGTGCCAGCAGTCCGGACAGATCCGGAAACACCATATATTTT; cdr3_aa: CASSPDRSGNTIYF
v_call: TRBV5-8; d_call: -; cdr3_length: 13; j_call: TRBJ1-5; cdr3_nt: TGTGCCAGCAGAATTGGGGGGAGTCAGCCCCAGCATTTT; cdr3_aa: CASRIGGSQPQHF
v_call: TRBV19; d_call: -; cdr3_length: 13; j_call: TRBJ1-5; cdr3_nt: TGTGCCAGTAGTATAACTGGAAGACAGCCCCAGCATTTT; cdr3_aa: CASSITGRQPQHF
v_call: TRBV7-2; d_call: -; cdr3_length: 13; j_call: TRBJ2-5; cdr3_nt: TGTGCCAGCAGCCGCGACGGGGGTAAGATCCAGTACTTC; cdr3_aa: CASSRDGGKIQYF
v_call: TRBV7-3; d_call: TRBD1; cdr3_length: 15; j_call: TRBJ2-5; cdr3_nt: TGTGCCAGCAGCGCGCGACAGGGTATGAGGGAGACCCAGTACTTC; cdr3_aa: CASSARQGMRETQYF
v_call: TRBV4-2; d_call: -; cdr3_length: 16; j_call: TRBJ1-4; cdr3_nt: TGTGCCAGCAGCCACCAAAACCGGGGGGATGATGAAAAACTGTTTTTT; cdr3_aa: CASSHQNRGDDEKLFF
v_call: TRBV6-6; d_call: TRBD2; cdr3_length: 14; j_call: TRBJ2-7; cdr3_nt: TGTGCCATCAGTGGACTAGCGGGAACCAACGAGCAGTACTTC; cdr3_aa: CAISGLAGTNEQYF
v_call: TRBV5-1; d_call: TRBD1; cdr3_length: 16; j_call: TRBJ1-6; cdr3_nt: TGCGCCAGCAGCTTAAGGACGGGACAGTCCGGTTCACCCCTCCACTTT; cdr3_aa: CASSLRTGQSGSPLHF
v_call: TRBV20-1; d_call: -; cdr3_length: 11; j_call: TRBJ2-1; cdr3_nt: TGCAGTGCTAGTTATGCGCCCGAGCAGTTCTTC; cdr3_aa: CSASYAPEQFF